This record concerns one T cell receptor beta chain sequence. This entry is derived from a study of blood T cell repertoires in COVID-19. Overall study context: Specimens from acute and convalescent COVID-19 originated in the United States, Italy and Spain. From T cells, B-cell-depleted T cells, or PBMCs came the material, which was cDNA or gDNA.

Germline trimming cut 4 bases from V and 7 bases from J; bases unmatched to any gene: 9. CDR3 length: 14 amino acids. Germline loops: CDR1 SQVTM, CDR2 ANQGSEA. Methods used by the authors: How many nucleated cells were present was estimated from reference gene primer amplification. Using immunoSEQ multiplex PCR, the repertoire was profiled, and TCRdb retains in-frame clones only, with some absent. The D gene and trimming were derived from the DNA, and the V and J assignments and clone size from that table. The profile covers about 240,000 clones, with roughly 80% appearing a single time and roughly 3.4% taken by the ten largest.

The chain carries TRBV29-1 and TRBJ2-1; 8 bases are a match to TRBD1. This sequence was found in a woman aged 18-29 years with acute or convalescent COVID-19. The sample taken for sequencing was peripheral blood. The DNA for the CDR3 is TGCAGCGTTGGGATGGACAGGGCTAGGAATGAGCAGTTCTTC. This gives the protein CSVGMDRARNEQFF.